Following are 11 T cell receptor beta chains from one sample sequenced in a study of naive and memory T cell subsets. Study-wide results and caveats: Especially in CD8 cells, naive repertoires contained a few larger clonotypes, possibly CD45RA-re-expressing memory cells.

The beta constant-region primer was an equimolar mix of two oligonucleotides covering TRBC1 and TRBC2. The ligated cDNA underwent four PCR rounds using SP2 and nested alpha and beta constant-region primers. TCRdb reanalysed the UMI-ligation and nested PCR reads using MiXCR and keeps one entry per CDR3 protein. The table records 140,000 to 150,000 distinct CDR3 sequences, about 23% of them present only once. The antigens of these receptors remain unknown. Sequenced sample: naive CD4+ T cells from blood. Receptors originate from a human donor in good health.

This clonotype has only a few counts. J is TRBJ1-5 and V is TRBV20-1, with D maybe TRBD1 (5 bases). Germline lookup yields CDR1 DFQATT and CDR2 SNEGSKA (reference sequence). V was clipped by 0 bases and J by 2 bases, with 8 bases between them. This CDR3 is built from 14 residues. The CDR3 region has the DNA TGCAGTGCTAGAGATCGGGGCGGCAATCAGCCCCAGCATTTT. As protein: CSARDRGGNQPQHF.

This CDR3 reads CASSFEGTSNQPQHF. CDR3 sequence (DNA): TGCGCCAGCAGCTTCGAAGGGACTAGCAATCAGCCCCAGCATTTT. The chain couples TRBV5-1 to TRBJ1-5; tentatively, D is TRBD1 (5 bases). This CDR3 comprises 15 residues. Germline-derived CDR1 and CDR2 are SGHRS and YFSETQ. The V end lost 2 bases, the J end lost 0 bases, and 9 bases lay between the germline ends.

In its sample, this clonotype was seen a few times. This sequence joins TRBV7-2 and TRBJ2-1; TRBD2 matches at 12 bases. The ends lost 2 bases at V and 6 bases at J; junction bases unmatched: 5. From germline, CDR1 is SGHTA and CDR2 FQGNSA. The CDR3 covers 16 residues. CDR3 in DNA: TGTGCCAGCAGCTTATGGCTAGCGGGAGGGAGCAATGAGCAGTTCTTC. Translated, it gives CASSLWLAGGSNEQFF.

This chain uses TRBV6-6 with TRBJ2-7, with no clear D. V shed 0 bases and J shed 2 bases, with 14 bases lying between them. This CDR3 is built from 16 residues. Germline assignment: CDR1 MNHNY and CDR2 SVGAGI (reference sequence). The CDR3 is CASSYSPRTNTYEQYF. The DNA for the CDR3 is TGTGCCAGCAGTTACTCCCCTCGGACGAATACCTACGAGCAGTACTTC.

This clonotype was seen repeatedly, ten times or more. This rearrangement joins TRBV28 to TRBJ2-7; D unclear. The V gene's germline CDR1 is MDHEN and CDR2 SYDVKM. V was pared by 5 bases and J by 2 bases, with 10 bases between. This CDR3 has 13 residues. The CDR3 DNA follows: TGTGCCAGCAGTGTCATCAGTCCCTACGAGCAGTACTTC. Translated: CASSVISPYEQYF.

This clonotype was found a few times. The rearrangement joins TRBV7-3 to TRBJ2-1, with 8 bases fitting TRBD2. The CDR3 is 14 residues long. Unmatched junction bases numbered 1, after V lost 1 base and J lost 5 bases. Germline lookup yields CDR1 SGHTA and CDR2 FQGTGA. DNA of the CDR3: TGTGCCAGCAGCTTAATGGGACTAGACAATGAGCAGTTCTTC. This codes for CASSLMGLDNEQFF.

This clonotype has more than one count but fewer than ten. V is TRBV3-2 and J is TRBJ1-1; TRBD1, the table's D call, was not compared with the DNA. TRBV3-2 is flagged as a pseudogene. CDR3 length: 17 amino acids. The CDR3 DNA reads TGTGCCAGCAGCCAACAAGGGCACCGACAGGCGAACACTGAAGCTTTCTTT. It translates to CASSQQGHRQANTEAFF.

The rearrangement uses TRBV20-1 and TRBJ1-1; 7 nucleotides line up with TRBD1. V was clipped by 2 bases and J by 7 bases; unmatched bases: 1. CDR1 is DFQATT and CDR2 is SNEGSKA in the germline V gene (reference sequence). The CDR3 is 11 residues long. The CDR3 nucleotides are TGCAGTGCTAGAAGGGACAGTGAAGCTTTCTTT. Encoded protein: CSARRDSEAFF.

A few counts support this clonotype. The chain has TRBV5-1 and TRBJ2-7; a weak D match, TRBD2 (6 bases). Trimming took 3 bases from V and 4 from J, leaving 14 bases between them. In germline, CDR1 is SGHRS, CDR2 YFSETQ. The CDR3 consists of 14 residues. The CDR3 reads CASSSEGLIYEQYF. The DNA for the CDR3 is TGCGCCAGCAGCTCAGAGGGACTGATATACGAGCAGTACTTC.

The chain combines TRBV12-3 or TRBV12-4 with TRBJ1-5, with TRBD1 matching 10 bases. The J segment lost 2 bases and the V segment lost 5 bases, leaving 12 bases of the junction unmatched. The CDR3 has 18 amino acids. CDR3 DNA: TGTGCCAGCAGTACCTGGACAGGGGGAATCGGGGGCAATCAGCCCCAGCATTTT. Translating it yields CASSTWTGGIGGNQPQHF.

The chain couples TRBV6-2 or TRBV6-3 to TRBJ1-1; no clear D gene. The CDR3 is 14 amino acids. Germline CDR1 is MNHEY and CDR2 is SVGEGT. V was shortened by 2 bases and J by 10 bases, with 17 bases between the two germline ends. The CDR3 DNA is TGTGCCAGCAGTTACCGCGAGGGCAGTCGGGGAGCTTTCTTT. Encoded protein: CASSYREGSRGAFF.